The text below deals with one T cell receptor beta chain. Its specificity is unknown. These data come from a study of T cell responses to AZD1222 COVID-19 vaccine. Points from the study as a whole: Targets within unmutated variant regions were reportedly found for nearly half of spike-specific TCRs. Donors in the cohort were predominantly white British and more often female, and clonal diversity was possibly underestimated.

The data were produced by immunoSEQ multiplex PCR, yet TCRdb's version contains in-frame clones alone and is incomplete. This sample has approximately 100,000 clones, with around 84% found just once. Trimming took off 0 bases at V and 0 bases at J, with 7 bases between the two ends. Germline V lookup: CDR1 SGHRS, CDR2 YFSETQ. The CDR3 totals 15 residues. The sequencing used peripheral blood, collected on day 0 of AZD1222 vaccination. This receptor was identified in an adult in good health. The chain uses TRBV5-1 and TRBJ1-3; D is possibly TRBD1 (5 bases). The CDR3 spells CASSLETDSGNTIYF. The CDR3 DNA reads as TGCGCCAGCAGCTTGGAGACAGACTCTGGAAACACCATATATTTT.